This paragraph reports one TCR beta chain. The antigen is undetermined. The data stem from a study of T cell responses to AZD1222 COVID-19 vaccine. The overall study: Both about-4-week and about-12-week second-dose recipients were combined.

Regarding the study as a whole: Reportedly, nearly half the spike-specific TCRs target unmutated variant regions.

Assay used: immunoSEQ multiplex PCR; TCRdb lists only in-frame clones, some missing. The sample includes roughly 120,000 clones, approximately 93% of them seen just once. This receptor was obtained from an adult in good health. The sample here was peripheral blood, taken on day 0 of AZD1222 vaccination.

The CDR3 is CASSQRSEKLFF. The CDR3 bases are TGTGCCAGCAGCCAACGGTCGGAAAAACTGTTTTTT. V and J are TRBV11-2 and TRBJ1-4; D is unresolved. The CDR3 contains 12 residues. V lost 5 bases and J 8 bases, leaving 9 bases between the germline ends. Germline lookup yields CDR1 SGHAT and CDR2 FQNNGV.